Detailed here is one TCR beta chain. Its antigen remains unidentified. The sample originates from a study of cytomegalovirus exposure and HLA in healthy donors. Whole-study findings and limits: Rare TCR sequences predominated, though certain public TCRs were found in many donors. In a later analysis, HLA-associated TCR beta chains were more clonally expanded than equally common others. A few chains linked to CMV were shown in vitro to be specific for CMV antigens.

Both 60 Vbeta primers and 13 Jbeta primers went into the PCR. Produced via immunoSEQ multiplex PCR; TCRdb's table is partial and in-frame only. The data hold about 94,000 clones, with about 8% observed a single time. The CDR3 is 15 residues long. Germline CDR1 reads SGDLS; CDR2 reads YYNGEE. Trimming cost V 4 bases and J 3 bases; bases outside gene matches: 6. This clonotype was obtained from a man in his fifties or sixties in good health and CMV-seronegative. The chain couples TRBV9 to TRBJ1-3; 8 nucleotides agree with TRBD1. Input material: PBMCs. The CDR3 reads CASSFDRGLGNTIYF. Here the CDR3 DNA reads TGTGCCAGCAGCTTCGACAGGGGCCTTGGAAACACCATATATTTT.